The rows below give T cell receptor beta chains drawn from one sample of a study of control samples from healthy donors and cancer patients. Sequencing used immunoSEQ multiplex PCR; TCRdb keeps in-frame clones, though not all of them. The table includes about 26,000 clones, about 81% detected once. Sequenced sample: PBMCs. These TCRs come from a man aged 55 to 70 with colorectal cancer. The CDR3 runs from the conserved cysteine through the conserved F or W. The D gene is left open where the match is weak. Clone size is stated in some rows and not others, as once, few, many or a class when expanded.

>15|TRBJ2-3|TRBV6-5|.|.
TGTGCCAGCGCCTCCGGACAAACCTTCACAGATACGCAGTATTTT
CASASGQTFTDTQYF
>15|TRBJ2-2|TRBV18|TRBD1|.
TGTGCCAGCTCATCAGGGACAGGGGCGACCGGGGAGCTGTTTTTT
CASSSGTGATGELFF
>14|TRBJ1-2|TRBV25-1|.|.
TGTGCCAGCAGTGAAGCAGGGGCTAACTATGGCTACACCTTC
CASSEAGANYGYTF
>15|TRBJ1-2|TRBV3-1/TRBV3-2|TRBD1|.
TGTGCCAGCAGCCTTACAGGGGGCGCGGGCTATGGCTACACCTTC
CASSLTGGAGYGYTF
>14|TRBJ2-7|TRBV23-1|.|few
TGCGCCAGCCCCGGTCCGGGGGCAATTGACGAGCAGTACTTC
CASPGPGAIDEQYF
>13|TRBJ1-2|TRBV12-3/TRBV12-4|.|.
TGTGCCAGCAGTCAAACAGGGCGGACTGGCTACACCTTC
CASSQTGRTGYTF
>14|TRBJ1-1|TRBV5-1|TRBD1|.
TGCGCCAGCAGCTTACCAGACAGGGTCACTGAAGCTTTCTTT
CASSLPDRVTEAFF
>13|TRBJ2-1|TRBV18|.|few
TGTGCCAGCTCACCACTTACAAACCATGAGCAGTTCTTC
CASSPLTNHEQFF
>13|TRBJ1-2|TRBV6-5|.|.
TGTGCCAGCAGTCCCCGGGCGGATTATGGCTACACCTTC
CASSPRADYGYTF
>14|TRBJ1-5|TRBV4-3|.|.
TGCGCCAGCAGCGCACAACGGGGCAATCAGCCCCAGCATTTT
CASSAQRGNQPQHF
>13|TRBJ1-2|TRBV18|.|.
TGTGCCAGCTCAACAACGGCAGGGGATGGCTACACCTTC
CASSTTAGDGYTF
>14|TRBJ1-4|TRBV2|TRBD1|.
TGTGCCAGCAGTCCAGGGGGCCGAGGTGAAAAACTGTTTTTT
CASSPGGRGEKLFF
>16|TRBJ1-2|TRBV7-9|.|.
TGTGCCAGCAGCTCCCGTAGGACGAACGTTAACTATGGCTACACCTTC
CASSSRRTNVNYGYTF
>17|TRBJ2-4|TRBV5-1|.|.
TGCGCCAGCAGCTTAGGGTCAAGTGAGAGAATGGGAAACATTCAGTACTTC
CASSLGSSERMGNIQYF
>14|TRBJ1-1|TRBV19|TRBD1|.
TGTGCCAGTAGTAGTTGGACAGGGAACACTGAAGCTTTCTTT
CASSSWTGNTEAFF
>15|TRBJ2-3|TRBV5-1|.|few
TGCGCCAGCCAGGGCGGCGGTCTGGGGAGAGATACGCAGTATTTT
CASQGGGLGRDTQYF
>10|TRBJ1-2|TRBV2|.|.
TGTGCCAGCGAACTCGCTGGCTACACCTTC
CASELAGYTF
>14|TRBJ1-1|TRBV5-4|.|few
TGTGCCAGCAGCTTTGAAAGTGCGAACACTGAAGCTTTCTTT
CASSFESANTEAFF
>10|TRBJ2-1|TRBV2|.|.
TGTGCCAGCAGTGTGGAACGACAGTTCTTC
CASSVERQFF
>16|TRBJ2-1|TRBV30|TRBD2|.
TGTGCCTGGAAGGGCAGGCGGGGGGCCCTATACAATGAGCAGTTCTTC
CAWKGRRGALYNEQFF
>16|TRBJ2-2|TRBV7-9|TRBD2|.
TGTGCCAGCAGCCCCGCGGGGAGGGAATCGACCGGGGAGCTGTTTTTT
CASSPAGRESTGELFF
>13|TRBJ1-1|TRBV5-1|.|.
TGCGCCAGCAGGGAAGAATCGAACACTGAAGCTTTCTTT
CASREESNTEAFF
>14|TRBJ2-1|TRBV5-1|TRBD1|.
TGCGCCACAAGCCCAGGGACAGGGGGGAATGAGCAGTTCTTC
CATSPGTGGNEQFF
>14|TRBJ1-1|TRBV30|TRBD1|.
TGTGCCTGGGAACCAGGACAGGGGCTAGTCGAAGCTTTCTTT
CAWEPGQGLVEAFF
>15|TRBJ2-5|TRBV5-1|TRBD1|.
TGCGCCAGCAGCCCCGGACAGGGGAGATTAAAGACCCAGTACTTC
CASSPGQGRLKTQYF
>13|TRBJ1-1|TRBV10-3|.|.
TGTGCCATCAGCGGAAAAGGGGGCACTGAAGCTTTCTTT
CAISGKGGTEAFF
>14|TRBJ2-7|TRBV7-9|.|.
TGTGCCAGCAGCTCAACCGGACCGTCCTACGAGCAGTACTTC
CASSSTGPSYEQYF
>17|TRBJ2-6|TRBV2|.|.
TGTGCCAGCAGTGAAGCGTGGCTCGGAGGTGGGGCCAACGTCCTGACTTTC
CASSEAWLGGGANVLTF
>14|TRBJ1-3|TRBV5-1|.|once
TGCGCCAGCAGCTTGGAGGGTGGTGGAAACACCATATATTTT
CASSLEGGGNTIYF
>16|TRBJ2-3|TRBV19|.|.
TGTGCCAGTAGTATTGTGGTATCCCAAAGCACAGATACGCAGTATTTT
CASSIVVSQSTDTQYF
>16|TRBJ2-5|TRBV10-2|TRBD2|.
TGCGCCAGCAGTTCCACTAGCGACGTCGTCCAAGAGACCCAGTACTTC
CASSSTSDVVQETQYF
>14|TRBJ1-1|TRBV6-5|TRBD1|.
TGTGCCAGCAGTACCCGGACAGGGGTGCCTGAAGCTTTCTTT
CASSTRTGVPEAFF
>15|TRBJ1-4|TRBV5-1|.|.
TGCGCCAGCAGTAGCCAGGGTCAGACTAATGAAAAACTGTTTTTT
CASSSQGQTNEKLFF
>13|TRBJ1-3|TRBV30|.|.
TGTGCCCGAGGACAGAGCTCTGGAAACACCATATATTTT
CARGQSSGNTIYF
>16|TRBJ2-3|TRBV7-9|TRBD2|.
TGTGCCAGCAGCTCCATCCTTAGCGGGGTGGCAGATACGCAGTATTTT
CASSSILSGVADTQYF
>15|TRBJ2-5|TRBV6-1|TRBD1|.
TGTGCCAGCAGTGGGACAGACAGGGGCCAAGAGACCCAGTACTTC
CASSGTDRGQETQYF
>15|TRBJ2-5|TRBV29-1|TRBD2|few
TGCAGCGTCCCGTCTAGCGGGGGGGTCCTAGGGACCCAGTACTTC
CSVPSSGGVLGTQYF
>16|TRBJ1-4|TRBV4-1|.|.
TGCGCCAGCAGCCAAGACGGGAGGGGACCTAATGAAAAACTGTTTTTT
CASSQDGRGPNEKLFF
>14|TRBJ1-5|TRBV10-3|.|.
TGTGCCACCCGAGGACATTTGAGCAATCAGCCCCAGCATTTT
CATRGHLSNQPQHF
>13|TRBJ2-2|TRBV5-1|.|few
TGCGCCAGCAGCCCCGGAAATACCGGGGAGCTGTTTTTT
CASSPGNTGELFF
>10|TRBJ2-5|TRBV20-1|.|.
TGCAGTGCTCAACAAGAGACCCAGTACTTC
CSAQQETQYF
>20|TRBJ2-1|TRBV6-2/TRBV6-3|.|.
TGTGCCAGCAGTTACGGGCCTTACATTTGGAGGGGGACTACCGACAATGAGCAGTTCTTC
CASSYGPYIWRGTTDNEQFF
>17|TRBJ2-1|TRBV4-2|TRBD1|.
TGTGCCAGCAGCCAGCCACCGGGACAGGGGAACTACAATGAGCAGTTCTTC
CASSQPPGQGNYNEQFF
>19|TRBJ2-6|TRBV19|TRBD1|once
TGTGCCAGTAGTATTCAGTCGGGACAGGCCCTCTCTGGGGCCAACGTCCTGACTTTC
CASSIQSGQALSGANVLTF
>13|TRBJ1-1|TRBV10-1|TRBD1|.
TGCGCCAGCAGTGAGTCTGGCAGGGGGGAAGCTTTCTTT
CASSESGRGEAFF